Listed here are 8 T cell receptor beta chains from one sample, sequenced in a study of blood T cell repertoires in COVID-19. Only in-frame clones appear in the TCRdb table, and some are missing; sequencing was by immunoSEQ multiplex PCR. The table shows some 120,000 clones, with around 88% occurring only once. Material: peripheral blood. All receptors come from a woman aged 45-60 years with active or convalescent COVID-19.

The chain couples TRBV5-1 to TRBJ2-4; 7 bases fit TRBD1. The length of the CDR3 is 14 residues. CDR1 and CDR2 (germline): SGHRS, YFSETQ. V trimming: 4 bases; J trimming: 6 bases; junction bases outside the gene matches: 7. For the CDR3, the DNA is TGCGCCAGCAGCCCCGGGACAGTCATAAACATTCAGTACTTC. This sequence encodes CASSPGTVINIQYF. Complete variable domain (other parts from reference TRBV5-1 and TRBJ2-4): KAGVTQTPRYLIKTRGQQVTLSCSPISGHRSVSWYQQTPGQGLQFLFEYFSETQRNKGNFPGRFSGRQFSNSRSEMNVSTLELGDSALYLCASSPGTVINIQYFGAGTRLSVL.

V is TRBV3-1 (or the pseudogene TRBV3-2) and J is TRBJ1-2; D unclear. V was trimmed by 1 base and J by 0 bases, leaving 6 bases between them. Germline loops: CDR1 LGHDT, CDR2 YNNKEL (reference sequence). The CDR3 is 14 residues long. Here the CDR3 reads CASSQGGANYGYTF. For the CDR3, the DNA is TGTGCCAGCAGCCAAGGAGGAGCTAACTATGGCTACACCTTC.

This clone was counted many times. This sequence joins TRBV30 and TRBJ1-3; possibly TRBD1 for D (5 bases). The CDR3 is 13 residues long. CDR1 GTSNPN and CDR2 SVGIG come from the germline V gene (reference sequence). Trimming cost V 2 bases and J 10 bases, with 15 bases left between them. The CDR3 spells CAWSLDSKRTIYF. CDR3 nucleotides: TGTGCCTGGAGTTTAGACAGTAAAAGGACCATATATTTT.

The table lists this clone with a few counts. The V and J genes are TRBV18 and TRBJ1-5; D is uncertain. Trimming took off 3 bases at V and 5 bases at J, with 8 bases between the two ends. The CDR3 consists of 13 residues. CDR1 and CDR2 (germline): KGHSH, LQKENI. The CDR3: CASSPVRDQPQHF. For the CDR3, the DNA is TGTGCCAGCTCACCTGTCCGGGATCAGCCCCAGCATTTT.

The chain combines TRBV5-1 with TRBJ2-5; 7 positions match TRBD2. The V gene end was trimmed by 0 bases and the J gene end by 5 bases; junction bases not matched to a gene: 7. Germline V gene sequence: CDR1 SGHRS, CDR2 YFSETQ. The CDR3 length is 15 residues. CDR3 protein: CASSLVGRAEETQYF. CDR3 coding DNA: TGCGCCAGCAGCTTGGTGGGGAGGGCCGAGGAGACCCAGTACTTC.

V usage is TRBV6-5 and J usage is TRBJ2-1; D not certain. Trimming shortened V by 6 bases and J by 5 bases, and 17 bases separated the two germline ends. Germline lookup yields CDR1 MNHEY and CDR2 SVGAGI. The CDR3 is 15 residues long. In DNA form, the CDR3 reads TGTGCCAGCAGAATAGATGCAATCCTTAACAATGAGCAGTTCTTC. Encoded protein: CASRIDAILNNEQFF.

Only one count was recorded for this clone. The V gene is TRBV20-1, the J gene TRBJ2-5; 11 bases line up with TRBD1. J gave up 2 bases and V 3 bases, and 5 bases lay outside the gene matches. The CDR3 is made up of 15 amino acids. Germline loops: CDR1 DFQATT, CDR2 SNEGSKA (reference sequence). DNA of the CDR3: TGCAGTGCTAGTTTAAGGGACAGGGGGCAAGAGACCCAGTACTTC. Residues: CSASLRDRGQETQYF.

This clone was detected only once. The chain employs TRBV2 and TRBJ2-5; the D gene is possibly TRBD1 (8 bases). The CDR3 runs 14 residues. Trimming stripped 8 bases from V and 5 bases from J, with 18 bases between. Per germline, CDR1 SNHLY and CDR2 FYNNEI. CDR3 residues: CASGQGGRWETQYF. The CDR3 coding sequence is TGTGCCAGCGGACAGGGAGGGAGGTGGGAGACCCAGTACTTC.